This entry lists 14 T cell receptor beta chains sequenced from one sample in a study of identical twins. MiXCR was run by TCRdb on the 5' RACE reads, yielding one entry per CDR3 protein. Of some 320,000 distinct CDR3 sequences in the sample, about 12% are singletons; the top ten hold 6% to 9%. The sample also formed part of further work on yellow fever vaccine responses in identical twins.

The sample taken for sequencing was CD8+ T cells sorted from blood. The receptors were sampled from a woman aged 18-29 years in good health.

This clonotype was seen only a few times. The gene calls are TRBV5-1 and TRBJ1-4; unclear D gene. The CDR3 spans 15 residues. Per the germline V gene, CDR1 is SGHRS and CDR2 is YFSETQ. The V and J ends lost 3 bases and 0 bases respectively, with 9 bases between them. The CDR3 here is CASSSLPATNEKLFF. The CDR3 nucleotides read TGCGCCAGCAGCTCTCTTCCAGCAACTAATGAAAAACTGTTTTTT.

The V and J genes are TRBV29-1 and TRBJ2-7, with 12 bases lining up with TRBD2. The CDR3 extends over 15 amino acids. CDR1 SQVTM and CDR2 ANQGSEA come from the germline V gene. Trimming removed 1 base from V and 7 bases from J; junction bases left unmatched: 8. The CDR3, as DNA: TGCAGCGTTGAAGGTGCGCCTAGCGGGAGGGGTGAGCAGTACTTC. Its protein is CSVEGAPSGRGEQYF.

This clonotype was counted a few times. The rearrangement links TRBV7-6 to TRBJ2-1; 9 bases map to TRBD2. CDR3 length: 17 residues. Germline V lookup: CDR1 SGHVS, CDR2 FNYEAQ. V lost 2 bases, J lost 9 bases, and 14 bases stayed unmatched. The CDR3 region has the DNA TGTGCCAGCAGCTTATATCTAACGGGAGCAGCGGGGGGTGAGCAGTTCTTC. Translated, it gives CASSLYLTGAAGGEQFF.

This sequence joins TRBV5-5 and TRBJ2-4, with a weak D call TRBD1 (5 bases). The CDR3 spans 15 residues. The germline V gene has CDR1 SGHKS and CDR2 YYEKEE (reference sequence). Trimming removed 0 bases from V and 8 bases from J, with 15 bases in between. This CDR3 reads CASSLDYRGMDIQYF. CDR3 nucleotides: TGTGCCAGCAGCTTGGATTATAGGGGTATGGACATTCAGTACTTC.

This clonotype was observed at least ten times. The chain employs TRBV12-3 or TRBV12-4 and TRBJ2-1, with 10 bases aligning to TRBD2. This CDR3 spans 16 amino acids. J was trimmed by 4 bases and V by 6 bases; bases with no gene match: 9. Here the CDR3 DNA reads TGTGCCAGCAGCCCAACTCTAGCGGGAGAATACAATGAGCAGTTCTTC. The encoded protein is CASSPTLAGEYNEQFF.

J is TRBJ2-7 and V is TRBV5-8, with D possibly being TRBD2 (6 bases). Trimming removed 0 bases from V and 3 bases from J, with 13 bases in between. From germline, CDR1 is SGHTS and CDR2 YDEGEE. CDR3 length equals 15 residues. The CDR3 nucleotides read TGTGCCAGCAGCTTGGTGGGGGGTGGATACTACGAGCAGTACGTC. It is translated as CASSLVGGGYYEQYV.

This clonotype came up a few times. The chain combines TRBV27 with TRBJ2-7; D might be TRBD1 or TRBD2, each matching 5 bases. The germline gives CDR1 MNHEY, CDR2 SMNVEV (reference sequence). The CDR3 has 14 amino acids. Trimming cost V 5 bases and J 1 base, with 12 bases left between them. The CDR3 coding sequence is TGTGCCAGCAGTACTGGGGACGGGTCCTACGAGCAGTACTTC. This sequence encodes CASSTGDGSYEQYF.

A few counts support this clonotype. J is TRBJ2-5 and V is TRBV12-3 or TRBV12-4, with 13 nucleotides matching TRBD2. V lost 5 bases, J lost 1 base, and 10 bases stayed unmatched. This CDR3 region has 18 residues. The CDR3 spells CASSPGLAGDLIQETQYF. CDR3 bases: TGTGCCAGCAGTCCCGGACTAGCGGGGGACCTAATCCAAGAGACCCAGTACTTC.

This clonotype was counted only a few times. The chain joins TRBV28 to TRBJ2-2; 10 bases fit TRBD1. The CDR3 runs to 16 residues. Germline V lookup: CDR1 MDHEN, CDR2 SYDVKM. Germline trimming cut 3 bases from V and 4 bases from J; bases unmatched to any gene: 5. The CDR3 DNA sequence: TGTGCCAGCAGTTTTGAGGGACAGGGGATCACCGGGGAGCTGTTTTTT. Protein sequence: CASSFEGQGITGELFF.

This rearrangement joins TRBV20-1 to TRBJ2-1; D is unresolved. This CDR3 is 14 amino acids long. The germline V gene encodes CDR1 DFQATT and CDR2 SNEGSKA (reference sequence). The ends were cut back, 3 bases at V and 4 bases at J, with 13 bases in the middle. The CDR3 region is CSASERSRYNEQFF. CDR3 DNA: TGCAGTGCTAGCGAGAGGAGCCGATACAATGAGCAGTTCTTC.

Ten or more counts support this clonotype. J is TRBJ2-1 and V is TRBV5-1; possibly TRBD1 for D (6 bases). This CDR3 comprises 15 residues. The germline gives CDR1 SGHRS, CDR2 YFSETQ. The germline V and J ends were trimmed by 6 bases and 8 bases, with 21 bases remaining between them. The CDR3 loop reads CASNPGTLPSDEQFF. For the CDR3, the DNA is TGCGCCAGCAATCCCGGGACACTACCATCTGATGAGCAGTTCTTC.

This chain uses TRBV5-6 with TRBJ1-1, with D perhaps TRBD1 (5 bases). The CDR3 totals 14 residues. Trimming took off 0 bases at V and 6 bases at J, with 12 bases between the two ends. The germline gives CDR1 SGHDT, CDR2 YYEEEE. The CDR3 sequence: CASSLESGGPEAFF. DNA of the CDR3: TGTGCCAGCAGCTTGGAGTCGGGGGGTCCTGAAGCTTTCTTT.

The sample holds one count of this clonotype. The gene calls are TRBV11-1 and TRBJ2-3; 12 bases align to TRBD1. Trimming took 7 bases from V and 4 from J; bases not matched to a gene: 15. There are 18 residues in the CDR3. Germline V gene data show CDR1 as SGHAT and CDR2 as FQDESV (reference sequence). The DNA for the CDR3 is TGTGCCAGCACCTCAGCCGACTGGGGACAGGGGGCATCAGATACGCAGTATTTT. Encoded protein: CASTSADWGQGASDTQYF.

Only a few counts were recorded for this clonotype. J is TRBJ2-3 and V is TRBV28, with TRBD2 matching 12 bases. The CDR3 totals 18 residues. Unmatched junction bases numbered 6, after V lost 2 bases and J lost 0 bases. Germline V CDR1 and CDR2: MDHEN, SYDVKM. CDR3 amino acids: CASSLTLAGGPSTDTQYF. The DNA for the CDR3 is TGTGCCAGCAGTTTAACACTAGCGGGAGGCCCAAGCACAGATACGCAGTATTTT.